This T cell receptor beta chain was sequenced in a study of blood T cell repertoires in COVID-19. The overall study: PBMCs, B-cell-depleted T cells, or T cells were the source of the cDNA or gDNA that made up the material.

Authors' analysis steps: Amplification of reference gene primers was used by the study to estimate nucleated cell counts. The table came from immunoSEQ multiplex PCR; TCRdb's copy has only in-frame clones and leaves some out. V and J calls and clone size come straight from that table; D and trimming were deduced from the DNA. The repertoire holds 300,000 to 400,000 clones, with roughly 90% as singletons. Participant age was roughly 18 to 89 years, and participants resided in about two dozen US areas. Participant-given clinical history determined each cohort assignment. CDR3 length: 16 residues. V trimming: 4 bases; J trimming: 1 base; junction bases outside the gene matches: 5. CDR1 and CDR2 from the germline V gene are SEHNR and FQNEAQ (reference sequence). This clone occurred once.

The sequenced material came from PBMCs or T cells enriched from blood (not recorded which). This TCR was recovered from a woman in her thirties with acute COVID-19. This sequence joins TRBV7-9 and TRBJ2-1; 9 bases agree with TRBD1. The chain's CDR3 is CASSYTGGYSYNEQFF. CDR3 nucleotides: TGTGCCAGCAGCTACACAGGGGGCTATTCCTACAATGAGCAGTTCTTC.